The 10 T cell receptor beta chains given below trace back to one sample, sequenced in a study of cytomegalovirus exposure and HLA in healthy donors. 60 Vbeta and 13 Jbeta primers were used in PCR. The data were produced by immunoSEQ multiplex PCR, yet TCRdb's version contains in-frame clones alone and is incomplete. The data show about 130,000 clones, with roughly 77% seen just once and roughly 5.5% held by the top ten. Input material: PBMCs. These receptors were taken from a man aged 25-40 years in good health and CMV-seronegative.

The V call is TRBV5-4, the J call TRBJ1-2; a weak D match, TRBD1 (5 bases). V was shortened by 4 bases and J by 5 bases, with 15 bases between the two germline ends. CDR1 is SGHNT, CDR2 YYREEE, per germline (reference sequence). CDR3 length: 14 amino acids. CDR3 sequence: CASSPVEGAYGYTF. The DNA for the CDR3 is TGTGCCAGCAGCCCGGTAGAAGGGGCGTATGGCTACACCTTC.

This clone was detected once. The CDR3 sequence: CASSLGGAGRETQYF. CDR3 coding DNA: TGTGCCAGCAGCTTGGGAGGAGCGGGTCGGGAGACCCAGTACTTC. The gene calls are TRBV5-6 and TRBJ2-5, with a tentative D call TRBD2 (6 bases). The CDR3 sequence is 15 residues long. The V gene's germline CDR1 is SGHDT and CDR2 YYEEEE. Trimming cost V 0 bases and J 5 bases, with 14 bases left between them.

This clone has just a few counts. This chain links TRBV7-9 with TRBJ2-3; D not resolved. Trimming cost V 5 bases and J 3 bases, with 6 bases left between them. CDR3 size: 12 residues. CDR1 and CDR2 (germline): SEHNR, FQNEAQ (reference sequence). CDR3 amino acids: CASSLQTDTQYF. CDR3 DNA: TGTGCCAGCAGCCTTCAGACAGATACGCAGTATTTT.

The chain links TRBV2 to TRBJ1-4; 9 bases agree with TRBD1. CDR1 and CDR2 from the germline V gene are SNHLY and FYNNEI. The CDR3 spans 14 residues. V trimming: 6 bases; J trimming: 5 bases; junction bases outside the gene matches: 4. The CDR3 DNA follows: TGTGCCAGCAGAGGGACAGGGAGCAATGAAAAACTGTTTTTT. The encoded protein is CASRGTGSNEKLFF. The full variable domain, rest sourced from reference TRBV2 and TRBJ1-4, is EPEVTQTPSHQVTQMGQEVILRCVPISNHLYFYWYRQILGQKVEFLVSFYNNEISEKSEIFDDQFSVERPDGSNFTLKIRSTKLEDSAMYFCASRGTGSNEKLFFGSGTQLSVL.

The rearrangement uses TRBV5-4 and TRBJ2-7; 9 bases agree with TRBD1. Germline CDR1 reads SGHNT; CDR2 reads YYREEE (reference sequence). This CDR3 contains 13 residues. The J segment lost 12 bases and the V segment lost 3 bases, leaving 10 bases of the junction unmatched. DNA of the CDR3: TGTGCCAGCAGCTACTACGGACAGGGGATGGGGTACTTC. Its protein product is CASSYYGQGMGYF.

In its sample, this clone was seen a few times. The chain joins TRBV6-6 to TRBJ2-3, with 9 bases identical to TRBD1. This CDR3 region has 15 residues. J gave up 3 bases and V 6 bases, and 7 bases lay outside the gene matches. Germline values: CDR1 MNHNY, CDR2 SVGAGI (reference sequence). CDR3 sequence: CASSPGQGLTDTQYF. The CDR3 nucleotides are TGTGCCAGCAGCCCGGGACAGGGCCTTACAGATACGCAGTATTTT.

This clone was counted a few times. J is TRBJ2-7 and V is TRBV28; D not certain. The CDR3 has 13 residues. Trimming cost V 2 bases and J 5 bases, with 10 bases left between them. Germline CDR1 MDHEN, CDR2 SYDVKM. The CDR3 DNA sequence: TGTGCCAGCAGTTTAACGGCCCAGGACGAGCAGTACTTC. As protein: CASSLTAQDEQYF.

The chain links TRBV5-1 to TRBJ1-1; maybe TRBD1 (6 bases). Per germline, CDR1 SGHRS and CDR2 YFSETQ. The CDR3 consists of 15 residues. The germline V and J ends were trimmed by 0 bases and 4 bases, with 13 bases remaining between them. The CDR3 nucleotides read TGCGCCAGCAGCTTGGTGGGGACCAGGGGCACTGAAGCTTTCTTT. Translating gives CASSLVGTRGTEAFF.

This chain uses TRBV5-6 with TRBJ1-2, with TRBD1 identical over 8 bases. Trimming took 0 bases from V and 6 from J; bases not matched to a gene: 10. Germline values: CDR1 SGHDT, CDR2 YYEEEE. This CDR3 region has 16 residues. The DNA for the CDR3 is TGTGCCAGCAGCTTGGACAGATCGAAGACAGGGGATGGCTACACCTTC. Its translation: CASSLDRSKTGDGYTF.

This chain uses TRBV7-2 with TRBJ1-2, with a tentative D call TRBD1 (5 bases). Germline V gene lookup returns CDR1 SGHTA and CDR2 FQGNSA. CDR3 length: 16 amino acids. V shed 4 bases and J shed 2 bases, with 17 bases lying between them. In DNA, the CDR3 is TGTGCCAGCAGCTCGCGTCGGGGCGGGGGGAACTATGGCTACACCTTC. It translates to CASSSRRGGGNYGYTF.